The 15 T cell receptor beta chains given below trace back to one sample, sequenced in a study of vaccination and CD4 T cells after COVID-19. The Oncomine TCR Beta short-read assay sequenced DNA from cultured CD4+ T cells. MiXCR, applied by TCRdb to the PCR reads, yields one record per CDR3 protein. There are 23,000 or so distinct CDR3 sequences in the sample; roughly 29% occur only once, and approximately 2.8% lies in the top ten. Documented time point: late sampling 161 to 241 days after vaccination in three convalescent patients. As for treatment: approximately nine-day PBMC culture with coronavirus spike peptide pools or control peptides (ViraFEST assay). No antigens are known for them. Specimen: CD4+ T cells from blood, cultured in vitro, collected about 7 months after SARS-CoV-2 vaccination. The origin of the receptors is a human donor who had recovered from COVID-19.

The genes are TRBV7-2 and TRBJ2-7; TRBD2 matches 9 bases. Trimming removed 5 bases from V and 7 bases from J; junction bases left unmatched: 12. The germline CDR1 and CDR2 sequences are SGHTA and FQGNSA. CDR3 length: 15 amino acids. CDR3 DNA: TGTGCCAGCAGCGGGGGACTAGCAGGCGCAGGGGAGCAGTACTTC. Encoded protein: CASSGGLAGAGEQYF.

This clonotype was seen a handful of times. V and J are TRBV7-9 and TRBJ1-1; D ambiguous. The CDR3 runs to 12 residues. V lost 5 bases, J lost 11 bases, and 15 bases lay in between. Per the germline V gene, CDR1 is SEHNR and CDR2 is FQNEAQ (reference sequence). The CDR3 sequence is CASSPVSGGAFF. CDR3 in DNA: TGTGCCAGCAGCCCAGTCTCCGGCGGCGCTTTCTTT.

This clonotype was found a few times. J is TRBJ1-1 and V is TRBV15, with D possibly TRBD1 on 5 matching bases. The CDR3 loop spans 14 amino acids. CDR1 LNHNV and CDR2 YYDKDF come from the germline V gene (reference sequence). Between the trimmed V and J ends, which lost 0 bases and 5 bases, there was a span of 10 bases. The CDR3 region has the DNA TGTGCCACCAGCAGAGAGGCAGGGCGGACTGAAGCTTTCTTT. Protein product: CATSREAGRTEAFF.

The chain recombines TRBV27 with TRBJ1-5; D may be TRBD1 (5 bases). V was shortened by 0 bases and J by 6 bases, with 12 bases between the two germline ends. Germline V gene data show CDR1 as MNHEY and CDR2 as SMNVEV (reference sequence). The CDR3 consists of 15 residues. The CDR3 sequence is CASSLSPGRFQPQHF. The CDR3 DNA sequence: TGTGCCAGCAGTTTATCCCCAGGGCGCTTTCAGCCCCAGCATTTT.

The chain joins TRBV20-1 to TRBJ2-7, with 9 bases aligning to TRBD2. CDR3 length: 14 residues. Germline-derived CDR1 and CDR2 are DFQATT and SNEGSKA (reference sequence). With 1 base clipped from V and 7 bases from J, the junction kept 8 bases outside the gene matches. The CDR3 DNA sequence: TGCAGTGCTAGAGGTAGCGGGAGCCGCAATGAGCAGTACTTC. Translation gives CSARGSGSRNEQYF.

This clonotype was detected a few times. V is TRBV28 and J is TRBJ1-6, with D perhaps matching TRBD1 (5 bases). The V end lost 8 bases, the J end lost 10 bases, and 18 bases lay between the germline ends. The CDR3 has 14 amino acids. CDR1 and CDR2 (germline): MDHEN, SYDVKM. The CDR3 DNA reads as TGTGCCAGCCGTCGTCCAAGGGGAGGGTCACCCCTCCACTTT. Translation: CASRRPRGGSPLHF.

In its sample, this clonotype is medium-sized. The V gene is TRBV20-1, the J gene TRBJ1-5; no clear D. CDR1 is DFQATT, CDR2 SNEGSKA, per germline (reference sequence). The CDR3 covers 14 residues. V was cut by 1 base and J by 0 bases, with 7 bases left in between. CDR3 sequence: CSARGLSSNQPQHF. The CDR3 DNA sequence: TGCAGTGCTAGAGGTCTCAGTAGCAATCAGCCCCAGCATTTT.

This clonotype is deemed medium-sized. The chain recombines TRBV27 with TRBJ1-2; 9 positions match TRBD1. The CDR3 is 16 residues long. The germline V gene has CDR1 MNHEY and CDR2 SMNVEV (reference sequence). The trim removed 2 bases at V and 5 bases at J, leaving 9 bases unmatched. In DNA form, the CDR3 reads TGTGCCAGCAGTTTAGTCGGAACAGGGGGCGGGTATGGCTACACCTTC. Residues: CASSLVGTGGGYGYTF.

This clonotype was detected a few times. The genes are TRBV4-1 and TRBJ1-5; tentatively, D is TRBD1 (5 bases). V was clipped by 0 bases and J by 0 bases, with 12 bases between them. Germline V gives CDR1 MGHRA, CDR2 YSYEKL. CDR3 length: 17 residues. This CDR3 is CASSQDLEGISNQPQHF. In DNA form, the CDR3 reads TGCGCCAGCAGCCAAGATCTTGAGGGGATTAGCAATCAGCCCCAGCATTTT.

The chain employs TRBV19 and TRBJ2-1; 8 nucleotides agree with TRBD2. CDR3 size: 14 residues. The trim removed 6 bases at V and 6 bases at J, leaving 7 bases unmatched. Looked up from germline, CDR1 is LNHDA and CDR2 is SQIVND (reference sequence). This CDR3 is CASRGTSGGNEQFF. The CDR3 DNA reads TGTGCCAGTAGAGGGACTAGTGGCGGCAATGAGCAGTTCTTC.

This clonotype was found a few times. The chain has TRBV7-2 and TRBJ2-3; no clear D gene. CDR1 is SGHTA, CDR2 FQGNSA, per germline. The CDR3 spans 13 residues. V gave up 1 base and J gave up 6 bases, with 8 bases separating them. CDR3 sequence (DNA): TGTGCCAGCAGCTTAGGGACCTTGGATACGCAGTATTTT. Its translation is CASSLGTLDTQYF.

The V gene is TRBV6-1, the J gene TRBJ1-6; no reliable D call. The length of the CDR3 is 13 residues. With 7 bases removed from V and 8 bases from J, the gap between germline ends came to 12 bases. From germline, CDR1 is MNHNS and CDR2 SASEGT. CDR3 loop: CASMVDSYSPLHF. The CDR3 nucleotides are TGTGCCAGCATGGTGGACTCCTATTCACCCCTCCACTTT.

This chain connects TRBV4-2 to TRBJ2-5; D possibly corresponds to TRBD2 (5 bases). The CDR3 loop spans 12 amino acids. The germline V and J ends were trimmed by 1 base and 5 bases, with 5 bases remaining between them. Germline assignment: CDR1 LGHNA and CDR2 YNFKEQ. This CDR3 reads CASSQGGETQYF. The CDR3 DNA follows: TGTGCCAGCAGCCAAGGCGGGGAGACCCAGTACTTC.

The sample holds a few counts of this clonotype. The gene calls are TRBV7-9 and TRBJ2-7; 10 bases agree with TRBD2. Trimming at V came to 4 bases and at J to 3 bases, leaving 6 bases not matched to a gene. The CDR3 length is 15 residues. Germline loops: CDR1 SEHNR, CDR2 FQNEAQ (reference sequence). The CDR3 sequence is CASSSGTSVIYEQYF. The CDR3, as DNA: TGTGCCAGCAGCTCGGGGACTAGCGTAATCTACGAGCAGTACTTC.

This rearrangement joins TRBV20-1 to TRBJ1-2; D is unresolved. The V end lost 7 bases, the J end lost 5 bases, and 20 bases lay between the germline ends. The germline V gene encodes CDR1 DFQATT and CDR2 SNEGSKA (reference sequence). The CDR3 has 14 residues. CDR3 in amino acids: CSVRPRVPRYGYTF. The CDR3, as DNA: TGCAGTGTAAGACCCCGTGTCCCCCGTTATGGCTACACCTTC.